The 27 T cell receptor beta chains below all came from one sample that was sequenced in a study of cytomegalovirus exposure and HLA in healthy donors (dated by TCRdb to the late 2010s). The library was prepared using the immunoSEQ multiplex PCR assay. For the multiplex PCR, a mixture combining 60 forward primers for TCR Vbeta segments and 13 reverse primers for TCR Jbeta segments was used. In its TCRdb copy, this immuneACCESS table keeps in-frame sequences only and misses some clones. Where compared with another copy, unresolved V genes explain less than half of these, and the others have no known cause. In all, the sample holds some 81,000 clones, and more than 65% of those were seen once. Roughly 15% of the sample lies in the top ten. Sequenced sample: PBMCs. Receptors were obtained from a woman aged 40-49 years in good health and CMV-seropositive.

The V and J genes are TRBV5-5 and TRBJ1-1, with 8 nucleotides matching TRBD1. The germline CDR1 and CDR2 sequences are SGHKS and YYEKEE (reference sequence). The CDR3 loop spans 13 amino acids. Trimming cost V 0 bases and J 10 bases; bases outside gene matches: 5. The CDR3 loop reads CASSLVKQGGAFF. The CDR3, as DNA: TGTGCCAGCAGCTTGGTGAAACAGGGGGGAGCTTTCTTT.

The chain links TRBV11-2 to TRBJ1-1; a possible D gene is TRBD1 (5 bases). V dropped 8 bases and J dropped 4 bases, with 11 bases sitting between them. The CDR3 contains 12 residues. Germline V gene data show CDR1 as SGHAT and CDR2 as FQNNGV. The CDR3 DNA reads TGTGCCAGCCTTTCGGGGGGCACTGAAGCTTTCTTT. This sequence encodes CASLSGGTEAFF. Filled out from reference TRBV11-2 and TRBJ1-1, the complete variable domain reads EAGVAQSPRYKIIEKRQSVAFWCNPISGHATLYWYQQILGQGPKLLIQFQNNGVVDDSQLPKDRFSAERLKGVDSTLKIQPAKLEDSAVYLCASLSGGTEAFFGQGTRLTVV.

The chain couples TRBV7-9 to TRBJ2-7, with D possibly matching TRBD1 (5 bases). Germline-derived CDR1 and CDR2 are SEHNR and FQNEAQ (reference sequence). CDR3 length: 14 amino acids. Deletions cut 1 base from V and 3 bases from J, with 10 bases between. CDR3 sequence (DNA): TGTGCCAGCAGCTTAGTCGACAGCTACTACGAGCAGTACTTC. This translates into CASSLVDSYYEQYF.

CDR3: CASSYDLGTRNEQFF. The CDR3, as DNA: TGTGCCAGCAGTTACGATTTGGGGACTAGGAATGAGCAGTTCTTC. V usage is TRBV6-5 and J usage is TRBJ2-1; 8 bases are a match to TRBD2. The germline V gene encodes CDR1 MNHEY and CDR2 SVGAGI. The J segment lost 7 bases and the V segment lost 2 bases, leaving 7 bases of the junction unmatched. CDR3 length: 15 residues.

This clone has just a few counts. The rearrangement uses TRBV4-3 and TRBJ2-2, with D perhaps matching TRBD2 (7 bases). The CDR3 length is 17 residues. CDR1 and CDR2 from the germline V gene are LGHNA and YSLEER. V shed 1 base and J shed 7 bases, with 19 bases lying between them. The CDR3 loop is CASSQAPGGRVNGELFF. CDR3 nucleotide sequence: TGCGCCAGCAGCCAAGCCCCCGGGGGGCGCGTGAACGGGGAGCTGTTTTTT.

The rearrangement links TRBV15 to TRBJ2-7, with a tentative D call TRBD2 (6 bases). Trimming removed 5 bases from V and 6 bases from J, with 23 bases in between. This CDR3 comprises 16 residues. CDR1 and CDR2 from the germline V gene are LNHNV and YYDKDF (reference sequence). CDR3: CATSGGIGELLGEQYF. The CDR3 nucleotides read TGTGCCACCAGCGGAGGGATCGGGGAATTGTTGGGCGAGCAGTACTTC.

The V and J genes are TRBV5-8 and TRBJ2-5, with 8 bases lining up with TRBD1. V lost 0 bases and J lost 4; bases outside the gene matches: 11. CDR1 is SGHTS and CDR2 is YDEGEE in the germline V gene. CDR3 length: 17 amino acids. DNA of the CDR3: TGTGCCAGCAGCTTGGTTCTCAGGGGGCTTCACTTAGAGACCCAGTACTTC. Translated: CASSLVLRGLHLETQYF. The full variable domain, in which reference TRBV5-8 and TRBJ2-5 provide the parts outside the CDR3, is EAGVTQSPTHLIKTRGQQATLRCSPISGHTSVYWYQQALGLGLQFLLWYDEGEERNRGNFPPRFSGRQFPNYSSELNVNALELEDSALYLCASSLVLRGLHLETQYFGPGTRLLVL.

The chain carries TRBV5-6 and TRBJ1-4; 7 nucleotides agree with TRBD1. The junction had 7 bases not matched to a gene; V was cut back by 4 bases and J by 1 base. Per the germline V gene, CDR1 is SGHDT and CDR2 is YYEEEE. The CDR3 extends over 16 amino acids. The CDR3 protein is CASSETGRETNEKLFF. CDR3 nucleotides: TGTGCCAGCAGCGAGACAGGGAGAGAAACTAATGAAAAACTGTTTTTT. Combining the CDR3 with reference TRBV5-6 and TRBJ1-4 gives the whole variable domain DAGVTQSPTHLIKTRGQQVTLRCSPKSGHDTVSWYQQALGQGPQFIFQYYEEEERQRGNFPDRFSGHQFPNYSSELNVNALLLGDSALYLCASSETGRETNEKLFFGSGTQLSVL.

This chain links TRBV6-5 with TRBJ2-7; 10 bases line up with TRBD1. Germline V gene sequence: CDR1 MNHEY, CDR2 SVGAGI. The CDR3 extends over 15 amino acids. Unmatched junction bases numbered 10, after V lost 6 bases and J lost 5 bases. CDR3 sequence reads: CASRRWTGGTDEQYF. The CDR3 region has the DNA TGTGCCAGCAGGCGATGGACAGGGGGAACGGACGAGCAGTACTTC.

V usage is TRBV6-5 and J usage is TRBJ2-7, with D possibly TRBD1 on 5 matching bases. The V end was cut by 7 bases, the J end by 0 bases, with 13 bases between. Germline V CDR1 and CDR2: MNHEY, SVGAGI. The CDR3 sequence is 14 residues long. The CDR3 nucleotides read TGTGCCAGCAAGTTACAGGACGTCTCCTACGAGCAGTACTTC. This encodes CASKLQDVSYEQYF.

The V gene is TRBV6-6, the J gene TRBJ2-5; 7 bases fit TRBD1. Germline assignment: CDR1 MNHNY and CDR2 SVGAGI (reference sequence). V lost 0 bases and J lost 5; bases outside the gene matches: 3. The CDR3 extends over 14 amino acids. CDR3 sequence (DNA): TGTGCCAGCAGTTACTCACAGGGGTTCGAGACCCAGTACTTC. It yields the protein CASSYSQGFETQYF.

CDR3 amino acids: CASSLVSAGALYGYTF. The CDR3 nucleotides are TGTGCCAGCAGCTTAGTTTCGGCAGGGGCCCTCTATGGCTACACCTTC. The chain links TRBV13 to TRBJ1-2; D perhaps matches TRBD1 (6 bases). V lost 1 base to trimming and J lost 4 bases, with 16 bases between them. Germline V gene lookup returns CDR1 PRHDT and CDR2 FYEKMQ (reference sequence). This CDR3 contains 16 residues. The whole variable domain, remainder taken from reference TRBV13 and TRBJ1-2, is AAGVIQSPRHLIKEKRETATLKCYPIPRHDTVYWYQQGPGQDPQFLISFYEKMQSDKGSIPDRFSAQQFSDYHSELNMSSLELGDSALYFCASSLVSAGALYGYTFGSGTRLTVV.

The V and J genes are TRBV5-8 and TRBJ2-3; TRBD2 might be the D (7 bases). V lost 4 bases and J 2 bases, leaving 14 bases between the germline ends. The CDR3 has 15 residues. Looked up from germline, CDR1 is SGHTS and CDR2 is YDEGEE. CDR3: CASSPMGGHTDTQYF. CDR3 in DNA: TGTGCCAGCAGCCCAATGGGGGGGCACACAGATACGCAGTATTTT.

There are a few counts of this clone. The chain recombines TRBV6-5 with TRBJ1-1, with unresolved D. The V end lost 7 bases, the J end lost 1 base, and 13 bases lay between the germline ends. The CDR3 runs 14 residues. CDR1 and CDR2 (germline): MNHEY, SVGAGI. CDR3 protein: CASIPITGNTEAFF. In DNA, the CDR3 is TGTGCCAGCATTCCCATTACGGGGAACACTGAAGCTTTCTTT.

CDR3 residues: CASSPGALEKLFF. The CDR3 DNA is TGTGCCAGCTCACCAGGGGCTCTCGAAAAACTGTTTTTT. The chain carries TRBV18 and TRBJ1-4; the D gene is possibly TRBD1 (5 bases). CDR3 length: 13 amino acids. Germline lookup yields CDR1 KGHSH and CDR2 LQKENI. V was shortened by 2 bases and J by 8 bases, with 9 bases between the two germline ends.

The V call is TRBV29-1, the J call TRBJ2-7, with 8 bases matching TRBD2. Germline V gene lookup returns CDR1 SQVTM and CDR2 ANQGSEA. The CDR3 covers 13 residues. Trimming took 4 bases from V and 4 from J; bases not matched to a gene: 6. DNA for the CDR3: TGCAGCGTTGGACGGGGGGGAAATTACGAGCAGTACTTC. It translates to CSVGRGGNYEQYF.

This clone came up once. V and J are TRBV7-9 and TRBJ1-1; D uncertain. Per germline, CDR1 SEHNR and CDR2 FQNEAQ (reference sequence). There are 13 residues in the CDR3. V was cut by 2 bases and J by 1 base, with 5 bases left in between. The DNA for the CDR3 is TGTGCCAGCAGCTTATTACAGAACACTGAAGCTTTCTTT. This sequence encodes CASSLLQNTEAFF.

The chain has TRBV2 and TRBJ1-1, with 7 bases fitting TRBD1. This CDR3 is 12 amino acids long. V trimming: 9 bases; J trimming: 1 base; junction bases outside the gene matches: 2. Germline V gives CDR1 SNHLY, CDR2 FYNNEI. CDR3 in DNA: TGTGCCAGGACAGGGCCGAACACTGAAGCTTTCTTT. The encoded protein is CARTGPNTEAFF.

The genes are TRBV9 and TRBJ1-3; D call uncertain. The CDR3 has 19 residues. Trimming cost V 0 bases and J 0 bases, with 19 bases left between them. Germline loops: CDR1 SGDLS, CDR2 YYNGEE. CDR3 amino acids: CASSVVDREQAYSGNTIYF. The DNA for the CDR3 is TGTGCCAGCAGCGTAGTTGACCGGGAGCAGGCATACTCTGGAAACACCATATATTTT.

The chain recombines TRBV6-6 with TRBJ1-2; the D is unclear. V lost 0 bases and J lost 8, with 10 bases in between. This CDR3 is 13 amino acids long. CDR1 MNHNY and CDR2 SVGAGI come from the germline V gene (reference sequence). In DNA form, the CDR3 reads TGTGCCAGCAGTTACTCACGAACTCCAGGCTACACCTTC. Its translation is CASSYSRTPGYTF.

CDR3 DNA: TGTGCCTGGAGTGTACGGGTTGTTGGAAACACCATATATTTT. Amino acids: CAWSVRVVGNTIYF. The V and J genes are TRBV30 and TRBJ1-3; no definite D call. This CDR3 comprises 14 residues. Germline CDR1 reads GTSNPN; CDR2 reads SVGIG (reference sequence). Deletions cut 0 bases from V and 3 bases from J, with 9 bases between.

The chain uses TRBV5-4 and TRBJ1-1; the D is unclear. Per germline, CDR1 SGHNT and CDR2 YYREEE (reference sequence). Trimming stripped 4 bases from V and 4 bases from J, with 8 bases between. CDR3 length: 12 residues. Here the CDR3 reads CASSAEGTEAFF. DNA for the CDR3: TGTGCCAGCAGCGCGGAGGGCACTGAAGCTTTCTTT.

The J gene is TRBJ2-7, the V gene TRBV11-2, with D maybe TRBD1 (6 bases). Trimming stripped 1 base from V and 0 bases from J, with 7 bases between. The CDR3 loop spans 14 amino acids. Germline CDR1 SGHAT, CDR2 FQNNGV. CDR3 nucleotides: TGTGCCAGCAGCTTAGCGGACAGCTCCTACGAGCAGTACTTC. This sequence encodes CASSLADSSYEQYF.

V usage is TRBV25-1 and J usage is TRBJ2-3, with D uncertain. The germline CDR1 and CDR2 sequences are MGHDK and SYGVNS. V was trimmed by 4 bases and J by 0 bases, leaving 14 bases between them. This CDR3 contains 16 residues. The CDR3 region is CASSVLIFPSTDTQYF. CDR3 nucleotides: TGTGCCAGCAGTGTCCTAATCTTTCCTAGCACAGATACGCAGTATTTT.

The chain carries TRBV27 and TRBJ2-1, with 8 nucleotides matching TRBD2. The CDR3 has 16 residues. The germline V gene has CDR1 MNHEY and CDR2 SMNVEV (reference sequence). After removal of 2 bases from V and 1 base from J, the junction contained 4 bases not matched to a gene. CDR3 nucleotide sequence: TGTGCCAGCAGTTTAGATACGGGGGGGTCCTACAATGAGCAGTTCTTC. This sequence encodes CASSLDTGGSYNEQFF.

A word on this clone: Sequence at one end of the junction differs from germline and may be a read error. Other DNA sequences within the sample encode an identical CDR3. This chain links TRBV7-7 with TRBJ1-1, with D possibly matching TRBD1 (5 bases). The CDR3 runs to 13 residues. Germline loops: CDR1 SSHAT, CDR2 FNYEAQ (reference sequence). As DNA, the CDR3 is TGTGCTAGCAGCTCAGACAGGAACACTGAAGCTTTCTTT. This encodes CASSSDRNTEAFF.

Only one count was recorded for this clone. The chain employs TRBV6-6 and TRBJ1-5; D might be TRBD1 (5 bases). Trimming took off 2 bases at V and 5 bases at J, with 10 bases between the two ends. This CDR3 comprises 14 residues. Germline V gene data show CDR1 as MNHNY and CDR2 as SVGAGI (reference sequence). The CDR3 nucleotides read TGTGCCAGCAGTTACCCCCAGACAGATCAGCCCCAGCATTTT. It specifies CASSYPQTDQPQHF.